This TCR beta chain comes out of a study of OX40 agonist ivuxolimab in advanced cancers. Study-level information: Patients were given ivuxolimab, an antibody that agonizes OX40 (CD134). Three patients responded partially, comprising one with hepatocellular carcinoma and two with cutaneous melanoma.

Germline V lookup: CDR1 PRHDT, CDR2 FYEKMQ (reference sequence). CDR3 length: 15 residues. V was pared by 1 base and J by 0 bases, with 7 bases between. Assay: immunoSEQ multiplex PCR; the TCRdb copy retains only in-frame clones and omits some. The sample holds tens of thousands of clones, approximately 90% seen once. The sample was CD4+ or CD8+ T cells sorted from blood, taken in a trial of the OX40 agonist ivuxolimab. This receptor was identified in an adult with an advanced solid tumor such as melanoma, head and neck, liver or kidney cancer. V and J are TRBV13 and TRBJ1-3, with D unclear. This CDR3 reads CASSLVTNSGNTIYF. CDR3 coding DNA: TGTGCCAGCAGCTTAGTCACCAACTCTGGAAACACCATATATTTT.